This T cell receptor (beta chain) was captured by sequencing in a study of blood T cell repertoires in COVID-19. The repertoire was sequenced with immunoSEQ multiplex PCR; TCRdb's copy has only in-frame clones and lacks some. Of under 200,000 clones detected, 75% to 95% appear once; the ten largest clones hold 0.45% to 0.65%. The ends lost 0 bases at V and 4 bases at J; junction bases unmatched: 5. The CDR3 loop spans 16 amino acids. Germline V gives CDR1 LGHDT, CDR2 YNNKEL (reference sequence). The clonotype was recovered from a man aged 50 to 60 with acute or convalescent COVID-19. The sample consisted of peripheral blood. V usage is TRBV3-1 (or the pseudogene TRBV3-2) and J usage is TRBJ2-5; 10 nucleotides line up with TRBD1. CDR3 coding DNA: TGTGCCAGCAGCCAAGAACGGGGGACAGGGGTAGAGACCCAGTACTTC. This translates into CASSQERGTGVETQYF.